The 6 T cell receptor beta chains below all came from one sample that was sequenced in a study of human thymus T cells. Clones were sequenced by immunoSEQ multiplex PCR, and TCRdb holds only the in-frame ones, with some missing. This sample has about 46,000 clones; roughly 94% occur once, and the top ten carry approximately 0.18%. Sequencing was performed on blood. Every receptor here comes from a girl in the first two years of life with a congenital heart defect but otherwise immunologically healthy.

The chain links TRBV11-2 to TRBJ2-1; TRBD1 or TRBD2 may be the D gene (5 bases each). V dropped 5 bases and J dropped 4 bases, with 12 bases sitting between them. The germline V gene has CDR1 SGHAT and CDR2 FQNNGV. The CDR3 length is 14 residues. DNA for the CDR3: TGTGCCAGCAGCCGCCGGGACGGATACAATGAGCAGTTCTTC. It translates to CASSRRDGYNEQFF.

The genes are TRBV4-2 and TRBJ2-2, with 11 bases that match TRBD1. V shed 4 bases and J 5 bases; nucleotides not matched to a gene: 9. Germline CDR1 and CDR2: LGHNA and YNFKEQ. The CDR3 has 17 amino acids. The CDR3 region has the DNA TGTGCCAGCAGCCTATCCGGACAGGGGGCATGGACCGGGGAGCTGTTTTTT. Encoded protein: CASSLSGQGAWTGELFF.

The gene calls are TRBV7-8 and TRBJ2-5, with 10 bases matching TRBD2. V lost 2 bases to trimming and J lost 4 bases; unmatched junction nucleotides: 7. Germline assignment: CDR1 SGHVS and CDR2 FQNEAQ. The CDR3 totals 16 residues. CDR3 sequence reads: CASSLSVAGGRETQYF. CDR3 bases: TGTGCCAGCAGCTTAAGTGTAGCGGGAGGTCGAGAGACCCAGTACTTC.

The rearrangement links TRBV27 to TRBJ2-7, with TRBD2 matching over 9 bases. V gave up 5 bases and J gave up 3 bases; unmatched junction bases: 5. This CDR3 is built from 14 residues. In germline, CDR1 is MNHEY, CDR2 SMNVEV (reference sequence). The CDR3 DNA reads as TGTGCCAGCAGTCCCCTAGCGGGATACTACGAGCAGTACTTC. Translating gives CASSPLAGYYEQYF.

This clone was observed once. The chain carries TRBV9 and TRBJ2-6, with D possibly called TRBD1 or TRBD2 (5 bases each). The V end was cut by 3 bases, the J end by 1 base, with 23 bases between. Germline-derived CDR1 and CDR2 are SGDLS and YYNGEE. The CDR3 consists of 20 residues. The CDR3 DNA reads TGTGCCAGCAGCGGGTATTTGGGGGTATTGGGCTCTTCTGGGGCCAACGTCCTGACTTTC. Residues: CASSGYLGVLGSSGANVLTF.

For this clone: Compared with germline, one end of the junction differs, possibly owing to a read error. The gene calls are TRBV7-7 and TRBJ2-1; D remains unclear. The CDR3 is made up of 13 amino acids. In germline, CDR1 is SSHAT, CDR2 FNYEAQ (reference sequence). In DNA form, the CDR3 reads TGTGCTAGCAGCTTATACCCCAACAATGAGCAGTTCTTC. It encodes CASSLYPNNEQFF.